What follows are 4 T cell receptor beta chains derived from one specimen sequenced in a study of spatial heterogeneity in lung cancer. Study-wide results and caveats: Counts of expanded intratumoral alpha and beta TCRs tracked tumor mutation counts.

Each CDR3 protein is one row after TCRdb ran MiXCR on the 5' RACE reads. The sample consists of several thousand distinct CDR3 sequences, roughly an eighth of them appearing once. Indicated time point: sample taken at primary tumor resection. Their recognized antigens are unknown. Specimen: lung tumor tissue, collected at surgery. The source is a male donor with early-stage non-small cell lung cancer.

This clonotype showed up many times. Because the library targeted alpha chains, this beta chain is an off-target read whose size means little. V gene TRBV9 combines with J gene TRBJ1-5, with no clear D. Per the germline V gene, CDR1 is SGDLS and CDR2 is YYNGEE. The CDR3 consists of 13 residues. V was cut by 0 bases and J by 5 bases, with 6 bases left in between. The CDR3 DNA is TGTGCCAGCAGCGTAGGAATGGATCAGCCCCAGCATTTT. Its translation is CASSVGMDQPQHF.

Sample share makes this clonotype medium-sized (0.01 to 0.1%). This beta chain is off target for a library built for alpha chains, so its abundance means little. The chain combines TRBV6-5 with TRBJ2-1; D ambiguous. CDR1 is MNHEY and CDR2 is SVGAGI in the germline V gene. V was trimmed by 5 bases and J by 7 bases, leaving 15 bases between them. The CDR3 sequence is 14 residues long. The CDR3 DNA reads TGTGCCAGCAGTCTATATCCGACGAGGAATGAGCAGTTCTTC. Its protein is CASSLYPTRNEQFF.

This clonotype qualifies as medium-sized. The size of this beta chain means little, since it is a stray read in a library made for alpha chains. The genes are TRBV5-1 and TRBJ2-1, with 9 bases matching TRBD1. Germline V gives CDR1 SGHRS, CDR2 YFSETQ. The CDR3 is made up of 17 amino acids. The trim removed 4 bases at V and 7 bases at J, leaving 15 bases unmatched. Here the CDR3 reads CASSPAVRDRAANEQFF. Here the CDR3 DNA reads TGCGCCAGCAGCCCAGCGGTCCGGGACAGGGCCGCTAATGAGCAGTTCTTC.

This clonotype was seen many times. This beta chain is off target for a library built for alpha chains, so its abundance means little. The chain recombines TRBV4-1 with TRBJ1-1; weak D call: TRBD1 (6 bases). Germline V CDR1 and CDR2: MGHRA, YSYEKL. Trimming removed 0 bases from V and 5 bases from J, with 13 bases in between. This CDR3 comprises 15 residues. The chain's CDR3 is CASSQDPGVGTEAFF. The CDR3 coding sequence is TGCGCCAGCAGCCAAGATCCAGGGGTGGGAACTGAAGCTTTCTTT.